Listed below are T cell receptor beta chains from one sample, sequenced in a study of shared clonotypes between healthy human individuals. TCRdb's copy holds only in-frame clones and misses some; the assay was immunoSEQ multiplex PCR. The top ten clones hold under 2% of a sample with around 2.1 million clones, approximately 94% of them seen once. Input material: naive CD8+ T cells from PBMCs. These receptors all come from a man between 18 and 29 years old in good health. Some clones in this sample may be carry-over from other donors' samples. Both conserved end residues are part of each CDR3. Each record gives: D gene, V gene, CDR3 length, clone size, J gene, CDR3 DNA, CDR3 protein. The D gene is left open where the match is weak. A clone size is listed for some rows: how often the clone was seen (once, few, many), or a class if it is expanded.

d_call: -; v_call: TRBV15; cdr3_length: 18; clone_size: once; j_call: TRBJ1-4; cdr3_nt: TGTGCCACCAGCAGAGATTTTAGGCAGAAGAACCCTAATGAAAAACTGTTTTTT; cdr3_aa: CATSRDFRQKNPNEKLFF
d_call: -; v_call: TRBV7-9; cdr3_length: 15; clone_size: -; j_call: TRBJ2-1; cdr3_nt: TGTGCCAGCAGCCCGCCAGGAGTGCGTTACAATGAGCAGTTCTTC; cdr3_aa: CASSPPGVRYNEQFF
d_call: TRBD1; v_call: TRBV9; cdr3_length: 16; clone_size: -; j_call: TRBJ2-1; cdr3_nt: TGTGCCAGCAGCGTTTACGGGACAGGGCATATCTATGAGCAGTTCTTC; cdr3_aa: CASSVYGTGHIYEQFF
d_call: TRBD2; v_call: TRBV27; cdr3_length: 14; clone_size: -; j_call: TRBJ2-1; cdr3_nt: TGTGCTTCCGCTAGCGGGAATATTTACAATGAGCAGTTCTTC; cdr3_aa: CASASGNIYNEQFF
d_call: -; v_call: TRBV13; cdr3_length: 13; clone_size: once; j_call: TRBJ2-5; cdr3_nt: TGTGCCAGCAGCTTCGAAAAAAAAGAGACCCAGTACTTC; cdr3_aa: CASSFEKKETQYF
d_call: -; v_call: TRBV28; cdr3_length: 13; clone_size: once; j_call: TRBJ1-2; cdr3_nt: TGTGCCAGCAGTTTACTAAAAAACTATGGCTACACCTTC; cdr3_aa: CASSLLKNYGYTF
d_call: -; v_call: TRBV28; cdr3_length: 14; clone_size: -; j_call: TRBJ2-2; cdr3_nt: TGTGCCAGCAGTCTACAGGGGAACACCGGGGAGCTGTTTTTT; cdr3_aa: CASSLQGNTGELFF
d_call: -; v_call: TRBV28; cdr3_length: 13; clone_size: -; j_call: TRBJ2-1; cdr3_nt: TGTGCCAGCAGGGTGGACAGATACAATGAGCAGTTCTTC; cdr3_aa: CASRVDRYNEQFF
d_call: -; v_call: TRBV30; cdr3_length: 13; clone_size: -; j_call: TRBJ2-1; cdr3_nt: TGTGCCTGGAGTGTAATAGCGTTGGATGAGCAGTTCTTC; cdr3_aa: CAWSVIALDEQFF
d_call: TRBD1; v_call: TRBV19; cdr3_length: 15; clone_size: -; j_call: TRBJ2-7; cdr3_nt: TGTGCCAGTAGTGCCGCGGGGACAGGGACCTACGAGCAGTACTTC; cdr3_aa: CASSAAGTGTYEQYF
d_call: TRBD2; v_call: TRBV2; cdr3_length: 19; clone_size: once; j_call: TRBJ2-4; cdr3_nt: TGTGCCACCAAACGCGGACTAGCGGGGGTGGTAGAGGGCAAAAACATTCAGTACTTC; cdr3_aa: CATKRGLAGVVEGKNIQYF
d_call: -; v_call: TRBV6-5; cdr3_length: 13; clone_size: -; j_call: TRBJ2-7; cdr3_nt: TGTGCCACAGCTAACGAGGTTTGGGACGAGCAGTACTTC; cdr3_aa: CATANEVWDEQYF
d_call: TRBD1; v_call: TRBV27; cdr3_length: 15; clone_size: few; j_call: TRBJ1-1; cdr3_nt: TGTGCCAGCAGTAGCTTACAGGGGGTGAACACTGAAGCTTTCTTT; cdr3_aa: CASSSLQGVNTEAFF
d_call: -; v_call: TRBV30; cdr3_length: 11; clone_size: few; j_call: TRBJ1-1; cdr3_nt: TGTGCCTGGAAGTACGGGTTGGAAGCTTTCTTT; cdr3_aa: CAWKYGLEAFF
d_call: -; v_call: TRBV6-5; cdr3_length: 15; clone_size: -; j_call: TRBJ2-7; cdr3_nt: TGTGCCAGCAGTTACTCGGGGAGTTTTAACTACGAGCAGTACTTC; cdr3_aa: CASSYSGSFNYEQYF
d_call: TRBD2; v_call: TRBV28; cdr3_length: 14; clone_size: -; j_call: TRBJ2-7; cdr3_nt: TGTGCCAGCAGTCTCCCGCGGGAGTTCGACGAGCAGTACTTC; cdr3_aa: CASSLPREFDEQYF
d_call: -; v_call: TRBV21-1; cdr3_length: 14; clone_size: once; j_call: TRBJ1-2; cdr3_nt: TGTGCCAGCAGCATCAATACAGGGTGCAATGGCTACACCTTC; cdr3_aa: CASSINTGCNGYTF
d_call: TRBD2; v_call: TRBV27; cdr3_length: 14; clone_size: -; j_call: TRBJ2-5; cdr3_nt: TGTGCCAGCAGCCGCCGGGGGGGCGGGGAGACCCAGTACTTC; cdr3_aa: CASSRRGGGETQYF
d_call: -; v_call: TRBV7-2; cdr3_length: 14; clone_size: -; j_call: TRBJ2-3; cdr3_nt: TGTGCCAGCAGCTTAGTTGCGGTAACAGATACGCAGTATTTT; cdr3_aa: CASSLVAVTDTQYF
d_call: -; v_call: TRBV5-4; cdr3_length: 13; clone_size: -; j_call: TRBJ2-7; cdr3_nt: TGTGCCAGCAGCTTAGGACTATTCTACGAGCAGTACTTC; cdr3_aa: CASSLGLFYEQYF
d_call: -; v_call: TRBV19; cdr3_length: 14; clone_size: -; j_call: TRBJ1-2; cdr3_nt: TGTGCCAGTAGTATAGAGGCAGCGGAGGATGGCTACACCTTC; cdr3_aa: CASSIEAAEDGYTF
d_call: -; v_call: TRBV28; cdr3_length: 14; clone_size: -; j_call: TRBJ2-3; cdr3_nt: TGTGCCAGCAGTTTATCCAGTCAGACAGATACGCAGTATTTT; cdr3_aa: CASSLSSQTDTQYF
d_call: -; v_call: TRBV7-9; cdr3_length: 12; clone_size: -; j_call: TRBJ2-7; cdr3_nt: TGTGCCAGCAGCCCCCTAGGCGACGAGCAGTACTTC; cdr3_aa: CASSPLGDEQYF
d_call: -; v_call: TRBV28; cdr3_length: 17; clone_size: -; j_call: TRBJ2-7; cdr3_nt: TGTGCCAGCAGTTTATCCCTCGCCTCGGCAGATTCCTACGAGCAGTACTTC; cdr3_aa: CASSLSLASADSYEQYF
d_call: -; v_call: TRBV21-1; cdr3_length: 14; clone_size: -; j_call: TRBJ2-5; cdr3_nt: TGTGCCAGCAGCAATCGGGGACAGCAAGAGACCCAGTACTTC; cdr3_aa: CASSNRGQQETQYF
d_call: -; v_call: TRBV7-9; cdr3_length: 14; clone_size: -; j_call: TRBJ2-1; cdr3_nt: TGTGCCAGCAGCTCCGGGGGTGTGAGGAATGAGCAGTTCTTC; cdr3_aa: CASSSGGVRNEQFF
d_call: -; v_call: TRBV6-1; cdr3_length: 15; clone_size: -; j_call: TRBJ2-2; cdr3_nt: TGTGCCAGCAGTGAAGGGACAACCAACACCGGGGAGCTGTTTTTT; cdr3_aa: CASSEGTTNTGELFF
d_call: -; v_call: TRBV27; cdr3_length: 17; clone_size: -; j_call: TRBJ2-7; cdr3_nt: TGTGCCAGCAGTTTGCGAGGGAGGTCGGCGCCCTTCTACGAGCAGTACTTC; cdr3_aa: CASSLRGRSAPFYEQYF
d_call: -; v_call: TRBV7-9; cdr3_length: 17; clone_size: -; j_call: TRBJ2-6; cdr3_nt: TGTGCCAGCAGCTTAGACCCTCGGGGCTCTGGGGCCAACGTCCTGACTTTC; cdr3_aa: CASSLDPRGSGANVLTF
d_call: TRBD2; v_call: TRBV25-1; cdr3_length: 17; clone_size: -; j_call: TRBJ2-2; cdr3_nt: TGTGCCAGCAGTGATCCGCCTAGCGGGACGAACACCGGGGAGCTGTTTTTT; cdr3_aa: CASSDPPSGTNTGELFF
d_call: -; v_call: TRBV5-1; cdr3_length: 15; clone_size: -; j_call: TRBJ2-3; cdr3_nt: TGCGCCAGCAGCCCGGTGGGGTCACGCACAGATACGCAGTATTTT; cdr3_aa: CASSPVGSRTDTQYF
d_call: -; v_call: TRBV7-9; cdr3_length: 13; clone_size: -; j_call: TRBJ2-6; cdr3_nt: TGTGCCAACGACAGGTCTGGGGCCAACGTCCTGACTTTC; cdr3_aa: CANDRSGANVLTF
d_call: -; v_call: TRBV10-2; cdr3_length: 11; clone_size: -; j_call: TRBJ2-3; cdr3_nt: TGCGCCAGCAGCCCTGGAGGTACGCAGTATTTT; cdr3_aa: CASSPGGTQYF